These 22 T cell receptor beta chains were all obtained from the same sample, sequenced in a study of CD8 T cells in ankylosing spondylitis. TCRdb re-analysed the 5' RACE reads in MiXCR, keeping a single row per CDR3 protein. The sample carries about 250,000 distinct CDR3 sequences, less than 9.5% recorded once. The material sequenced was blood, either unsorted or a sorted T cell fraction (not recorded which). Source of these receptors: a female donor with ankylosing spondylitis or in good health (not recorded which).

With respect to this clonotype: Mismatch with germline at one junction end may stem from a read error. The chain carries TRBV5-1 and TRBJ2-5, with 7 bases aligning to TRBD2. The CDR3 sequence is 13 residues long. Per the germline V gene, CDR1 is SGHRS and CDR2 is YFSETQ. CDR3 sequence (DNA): TGCGCCAGCAGCTGGGGACTACAAGAGGCCCAGTACTTC. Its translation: CASSWGLQEAQYF. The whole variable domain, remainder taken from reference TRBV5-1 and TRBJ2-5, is KAGVTQTPRYLIKTRGQQVTLSCSPISGHRSVSWYQQTPGQGLQFLFEYFSETQRNKGNFPGRFSGRQFSNSRSEMNVSTLELGDSALYLCASSWGLQEAQYFGPGTRLLVL.

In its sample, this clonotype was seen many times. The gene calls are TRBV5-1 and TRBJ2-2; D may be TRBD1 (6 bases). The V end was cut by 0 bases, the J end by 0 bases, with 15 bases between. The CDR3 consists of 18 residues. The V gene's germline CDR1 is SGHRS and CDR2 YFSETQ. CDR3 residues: CASSLGPGAWANTGELFF. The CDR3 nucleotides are TGCGCCAGCAGCTTGGGCCCAGGGGCCTGGGCGAACACCGGGGAGCTGTTTTTT.

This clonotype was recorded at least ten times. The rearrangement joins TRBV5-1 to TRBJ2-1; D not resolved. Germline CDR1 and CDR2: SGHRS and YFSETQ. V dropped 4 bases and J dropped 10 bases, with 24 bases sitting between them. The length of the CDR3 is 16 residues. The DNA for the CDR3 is TGCGCCAGCAGCGCCTTCTCACTTATATCAGACCAGGAGCAGTTCTTC. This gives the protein CASSAFSLISDQEQFF.

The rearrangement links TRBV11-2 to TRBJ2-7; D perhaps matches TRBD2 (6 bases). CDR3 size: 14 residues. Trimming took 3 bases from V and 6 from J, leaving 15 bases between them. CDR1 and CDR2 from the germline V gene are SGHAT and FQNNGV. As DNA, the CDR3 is TGTGCCAGCAGCTTCGGGACTGGCCCCCCCGAGCAGTACTTC. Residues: CASSFGTGPPEQYF.

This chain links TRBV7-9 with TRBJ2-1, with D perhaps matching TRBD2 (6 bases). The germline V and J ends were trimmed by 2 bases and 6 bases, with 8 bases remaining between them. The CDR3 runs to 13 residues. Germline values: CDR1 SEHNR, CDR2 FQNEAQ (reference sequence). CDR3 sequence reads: CASSLYSGNEQFF. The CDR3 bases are TGTGCCAGCAGCTTATATAGCGGCAATGAGCAGTTCTTC.

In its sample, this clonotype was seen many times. The CDR3 DNA sequence: TGTGCCAGCAGCTTAGCAGGGACAGGGGGCTTCGGGGAGCTGTTTTTT. Residues: CASSLAGTGGFGELFF. The rearrangement joins TRBV11-2 to TRBJ2-2, with 12 bases that match TRBD1. This CDR3 region has 16 residues. Trimming cost V 1 base and J 7 bases; bases outside gene matches: 4. Germline CDR1 SGHAT, CDR2 FQNNGV.

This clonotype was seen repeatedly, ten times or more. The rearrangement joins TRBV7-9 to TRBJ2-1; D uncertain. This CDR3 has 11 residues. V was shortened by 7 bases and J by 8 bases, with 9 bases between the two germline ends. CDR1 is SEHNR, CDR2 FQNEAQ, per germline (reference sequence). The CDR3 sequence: CASNRDDEQFF. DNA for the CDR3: TGTGCCAGCAACCGAGACGATGAGCAGTTCTTC.

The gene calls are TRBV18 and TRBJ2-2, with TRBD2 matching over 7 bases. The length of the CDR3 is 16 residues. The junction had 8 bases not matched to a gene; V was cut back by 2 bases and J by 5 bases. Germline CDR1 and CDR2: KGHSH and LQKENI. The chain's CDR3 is CASSPTSGAGTGELFF. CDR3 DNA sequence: TGTGCCAGCTCACCAACCAGCGGGGCCGGAACCGGGGAGCTGTTTTTT. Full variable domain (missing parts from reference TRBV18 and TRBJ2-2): NAGVMQNPRHLVRRRGQEARLRCSPMKGHSHVYWYRQLPEEGLKFMVYLQKENIIDESGMPKERFSAEFPKEGPSILRIQQVVRGDSAAYFCASSPTSGAGTGELFFGEGSRLTVL.

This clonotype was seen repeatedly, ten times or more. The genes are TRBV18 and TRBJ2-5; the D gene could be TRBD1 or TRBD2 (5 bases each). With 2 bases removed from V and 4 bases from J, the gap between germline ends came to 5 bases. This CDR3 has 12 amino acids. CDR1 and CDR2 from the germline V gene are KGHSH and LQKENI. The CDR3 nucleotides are TGTGCCAGCTCACCAGGGGGAGAGACCCAGTACTTC. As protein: CASSPGGETQYF. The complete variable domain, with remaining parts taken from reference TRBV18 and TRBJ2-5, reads NAGVMQNPRHLVRRRGQEARLRCSPMKGHSHVYWYRQLPEEGLKFMVYLQKENIIDESGMPKERFSAEFPKEGPSILRIQQVVRGDSAAYFCASSPGGETQYFGPGTRLLVL.

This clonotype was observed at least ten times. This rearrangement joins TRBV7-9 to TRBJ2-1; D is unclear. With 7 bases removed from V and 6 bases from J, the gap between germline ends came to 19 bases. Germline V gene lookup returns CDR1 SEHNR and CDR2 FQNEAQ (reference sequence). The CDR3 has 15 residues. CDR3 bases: TGTGCCAGCAACCAACCCATCAGGCGAACCAATGAGCAGTTCTTC. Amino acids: CASNQPIRRTNEQFF.

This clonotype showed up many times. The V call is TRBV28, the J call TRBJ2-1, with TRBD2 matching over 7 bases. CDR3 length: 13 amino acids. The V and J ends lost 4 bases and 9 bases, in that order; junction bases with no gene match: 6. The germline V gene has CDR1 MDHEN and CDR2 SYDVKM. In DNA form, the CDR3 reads TGTGCCAGCAGTTCCCGACTAGCTTTTGAGCAGTTCTTC. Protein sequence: CASSSRLAFEQFF.

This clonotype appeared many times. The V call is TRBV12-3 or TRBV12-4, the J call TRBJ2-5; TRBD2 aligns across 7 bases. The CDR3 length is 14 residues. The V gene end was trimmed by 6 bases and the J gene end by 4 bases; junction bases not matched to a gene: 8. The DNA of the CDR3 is TGTGCCAGCAGACTGGACTTAGCGGGAGAGACCCAGTACTTC. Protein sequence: CASRLDLAGETQYF.

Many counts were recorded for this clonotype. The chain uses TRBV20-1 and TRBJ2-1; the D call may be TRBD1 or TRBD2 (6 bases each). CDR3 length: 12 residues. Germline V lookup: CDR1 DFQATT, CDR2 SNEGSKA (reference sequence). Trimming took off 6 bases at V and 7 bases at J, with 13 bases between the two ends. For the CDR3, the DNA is TGCAGTGCCCACGGAGGGGGAAATGAGCAGTTCTTC. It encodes CSAHGGGNEQFF.

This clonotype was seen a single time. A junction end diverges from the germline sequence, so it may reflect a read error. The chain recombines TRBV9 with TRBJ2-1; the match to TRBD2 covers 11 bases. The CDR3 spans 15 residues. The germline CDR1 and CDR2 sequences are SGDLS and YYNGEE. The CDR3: CASGVGTSGYNEQFF. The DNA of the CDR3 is TGTGCCAGCGGCGTTGGGACTAGCGGCTACAATGAGCAGTTCTTC.

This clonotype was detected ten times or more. The CDR3 nucleotides are TGTGCCAGCAGACCCGGACAGGAGAAGGGAATGAACACTGAAGCTTTCTTT. It codes for CASRPGQEKGMNTEAFF. The V call is TRBV12-3 or TRBV12-4, the J call TRBJ1-1; 7 nucleotides agree with TRBD1. The CDR3 consists of 17 residues. V was pared by 6 bases and J by 0 bases, with 13 bases of the junction left unmatched.

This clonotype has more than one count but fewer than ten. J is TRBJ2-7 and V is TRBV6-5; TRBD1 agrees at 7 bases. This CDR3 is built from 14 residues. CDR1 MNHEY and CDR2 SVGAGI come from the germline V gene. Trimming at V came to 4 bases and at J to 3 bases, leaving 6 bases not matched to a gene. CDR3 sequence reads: CASSSSGQVYEQYF. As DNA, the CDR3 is TGTGCCAGCAGTTCGAGTGGACAGGTCTACGAGCAGTACTTC.

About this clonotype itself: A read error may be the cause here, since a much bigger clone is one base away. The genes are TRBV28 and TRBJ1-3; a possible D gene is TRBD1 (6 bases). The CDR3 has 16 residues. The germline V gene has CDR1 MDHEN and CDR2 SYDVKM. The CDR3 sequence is CVSSPATGISGNTIYF. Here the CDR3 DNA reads TGTGTCAGCAGCCCCGCGACAGGCATCTCTGGAAACACCATATATTTT.

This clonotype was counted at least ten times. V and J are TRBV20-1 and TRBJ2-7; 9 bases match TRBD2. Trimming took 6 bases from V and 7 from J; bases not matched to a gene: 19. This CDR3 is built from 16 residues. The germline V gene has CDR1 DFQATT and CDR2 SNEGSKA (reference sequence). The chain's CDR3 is CSALDRAGGKFTEQYF. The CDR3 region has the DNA TGCAGTGCCCTAGATAGAGCGGGAGGAAAATTTACAGAGCAGTACTTC.

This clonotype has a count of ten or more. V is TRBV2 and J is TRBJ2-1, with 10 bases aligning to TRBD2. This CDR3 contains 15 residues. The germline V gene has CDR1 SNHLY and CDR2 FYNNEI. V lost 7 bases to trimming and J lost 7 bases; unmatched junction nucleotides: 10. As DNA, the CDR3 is TGTGCCAGCACACTCCTAGCGGGAGAGGGGAATGAGCAGTTCTTC. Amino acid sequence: CASTLLAGEGNEQFF.

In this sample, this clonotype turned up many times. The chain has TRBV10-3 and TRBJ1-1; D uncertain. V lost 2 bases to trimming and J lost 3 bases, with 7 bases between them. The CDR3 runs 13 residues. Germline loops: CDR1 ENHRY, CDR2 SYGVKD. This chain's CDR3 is CAISEPGYTEAFF. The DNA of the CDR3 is TGTGCCATCAGTGAGCCAGGATACACTGAAGCTTTCTTT.

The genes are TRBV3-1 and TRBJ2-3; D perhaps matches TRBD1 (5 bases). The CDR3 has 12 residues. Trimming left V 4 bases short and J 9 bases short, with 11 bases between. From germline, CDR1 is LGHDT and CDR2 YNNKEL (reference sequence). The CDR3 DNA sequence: TGTGCCAGCAGCCCAACCTCAGGGACGCAGTATTTT. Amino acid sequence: CASSPTSGTQYF.

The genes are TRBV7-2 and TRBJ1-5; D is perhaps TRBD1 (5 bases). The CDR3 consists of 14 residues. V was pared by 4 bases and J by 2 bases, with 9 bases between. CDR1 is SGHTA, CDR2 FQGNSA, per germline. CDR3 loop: CASSSRGRNQPQHF. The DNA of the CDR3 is TGTGCCAGCAGCTCAAGGGGACGCAATCAGCCCCAGCATTTT.